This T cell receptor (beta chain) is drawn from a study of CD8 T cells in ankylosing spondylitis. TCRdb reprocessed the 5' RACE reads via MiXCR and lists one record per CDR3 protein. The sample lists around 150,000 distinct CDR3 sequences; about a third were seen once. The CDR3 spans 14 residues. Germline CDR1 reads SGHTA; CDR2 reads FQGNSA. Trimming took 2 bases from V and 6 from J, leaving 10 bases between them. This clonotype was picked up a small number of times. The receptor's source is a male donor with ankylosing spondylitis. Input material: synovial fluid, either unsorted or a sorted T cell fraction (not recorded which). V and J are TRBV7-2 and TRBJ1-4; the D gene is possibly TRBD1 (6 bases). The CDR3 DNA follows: TGTGCCAGCAGCTTACAGGGGATGGATGAAAAACTGTTTTTT. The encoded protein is CASSLQGMDEKLFF.